The 21 T cell receptor beta chains reported below all come from one sample, sequenced in a study of cytomegalovirus exposure and HLA in healthy donors. PCR used 60 Vbeta primers and 13 Jbeta primers. Sequencing used immunoSEQ multiplex PCR; TCRdb keeps in-frame clones, though not all of them. Of approximately 84,000 clones detected, approximately 74% appear once; the ten largest clones hold 7.5% to 9.5%. The sequencing input was PBMCs. The receptors shown here come from a man aged 35 to 55 in good health and CMV-seropositive.

V and J are TRBV11-2 and TRBJ2-1; D unresolved. CDR3 length: 14 residues. The germline gives CDR1 SGHAT, CDR2 FQNNGV. Trimming removed 0 bases from V and 6 bases from J, with 9 bases in between. DNA of the CDR3: TGTGCCAGCAGCTTAGATAATACTTTCAATGAGCAGTTCTTC. Protein product: CASSLDNTFNEQFF.

This chain links TRBV7-9 with TRBJ2-1, with 8 bases aligning to TRBD1. The CDR3 sequence is 14 residues long. J gave up 2 bases and V 5 bases, and 2 bases lay outside the gene matches. CDR1 is SEHNR and CDR2 is FQNEAQ in the germline V gene (reference sequence). CDR3 coding DNA: TGTGCCAGCAGCCCGGGACAGGCCTACAATGAGCAGTTCTTC. Protein sequence: CASSPGQAYNEQFF.

The table lists this clone with a few counts. DNA for the CDR3: TGTGCCAGTAGCAAAGGACTAGCGGGAGAGACCCAGTACTTC. Translating it yields CASSKGLAGETQYF. The chain carries TRBV19 and TRBJ2-5, with 11 bases fitting TRBD2. The CDR3 runs to 14 residues. Germline lookup yields CDR1 LNHDA and CDR2 SQIVND (reference sequence). The trim removed 6 bases at V and 4 bases at J, leaving 4 bases unmatched. Supplemented by reference TRBV19 and TRBJ2-5, the full variable domain reads DGGITQSPKYLFRKEGQNVTLSCEQNLNHDAMYWYRQDPGQGLRLIYYSQIVNDFQKGDIAEGYSVSREKKESFPLTVTSAQKNPTAFYLCASSKGLAGETQYFGPGTRLLVL.

V gene TRBV5-1 combines with J gene TRBJ2-7; 7 bases are shared with TRBD1. Germline lookup yields CDR1 SGHRS and CDR2 YFSETQ. The CDR3 contains 13 residues. The ends lost 4 bases at V and 6 bases at J; junction bases unmatched: 7. This chain's CDR3 is CASSISGGTEQYF. As DNA, the CDR3 is TGCGCCAGCAGCATTTCAGGGGGAACCGAGCAGTACTTC. Complete variable domain (other parts from reference TRBV5-1 and TRBJ2-7): KAGVTQTPRYLIKTRGQQVTLSCSPISGHRSVSWYQQTPGQGLQFLFEYFSETQRNKGNFPGRFSGRQFSNSRSEMNVSTLELGDSALYLCASSISGGTEQYFGPGTRLTVT.

This chain links TRBV5-1 with TRBJ1-1; D gene ambiguous. This CDR3 spans 14 amino acids. Trimming pared 0 bases from V and 1 base from J, leaving 7 bases between. CDR1 SGHRS and CDR2 YFSETQ come from the germline V gene. The CDR3 is CASSLVEANTEAFF. The CDR3 DNA follows: TGCGCCAGCAGCTTGGTAGAAGCGAACACTGAAGCTTTCTTT.

The chain combines TRBV5-1 with TRBJ2-6; TRBD2 agrees at 10 bases. V shed 0 bases, J shed 4 bases, and the junction held 7 bases outside the gene matches. Germline CDR1 and CDR2: SGHRS and YFSETQ. The length of the CDR3 is 18 residues. The CDR3 sequence: CASSLGSGRADGANVLTF. The CDR3 DNA reads as TGCGCCAGCAGCTTGGGAAGCGGGAGGGCCGACGGGGCCAACGTCCTGACTTTC.

This clone was detected a few times. The gene calls are TRBV9 and TRBJ1-1, with D uncertain. Germline V gives CDR1 SGDLS, CDR2 YYNGEE. The CDR3 spans 16 residues. V was shortened by 0 bases and J by 0 bases, with 12 bases between the two germline ends. The CDR3 sequence is CASSVADTTLNTEAFF. The CDR3 nucleotides read TGTGCCAGCAGCGTAGCAGACACCACTTTGAACACTGAAGCTTTCTTT.

The chain uses TRBV28 and TRBJ2-2, with 8 bases identical to TRBD2. CDR1 and CDR2 (germline): MDHEN, SYDVKM. The J segment lost 1 base and the V segment lost 2 bases, leaving 3 bases of the junction unmatched. CDR3 length equals 16 residues. This CDR3 reads CASSLGSGGNTGELFF. The CDR3 coding sequence is TGTGCCAGCAGTTTAGGGAGCGGGGGGAACACCGGGGAGCTGTTTTTT. Together with reference TRBV28 and TRBJ2-2, the CDR3 gives the full variable domain: DVKVTQSSRYLVKRTGEKVFLECVQDMDHENMFWYRQDPGLGLRLIYFSYDVKMKEKGDIPEGYSVSREKKERFSLILESASTNQTSMYLCASSLGSGGNTGELFFGEGSRLTVL.

The V call is TRBV7-2, the J call TRBJ2-2; 12 bases line up with TRBD2. This CDR3 region has 17 residues. V was clipped by 1 base and J by 3 bases; unmatched bases: 3. Germline V lookup: CDR1 SGHTA, CDR2 FQGNSA. The CDR3 region has the DNA TGTGCCAGCAGCTTAGGGGGGACTAGCGGGTACACCGGGGAGCTGTTTTTT. Encoded protein: CASSLGGTSGYTGELFF.

There are a few counts of this clone. The V gene is TRBV2, the J gene TRBJ1-2; D unresolved. Looked up from germline, CDR1 is SNHLY and CDR2 is FYNNEI. The length of the CDR3 is 13 residues. Trimming took off 5 bases at V and 2 bases at J, with 9 bases between the two ends. CDR3 sequence reads: CASSSNSNYGYTF. The CDR3 region has the DNA TGTGCCAGCAGTTCGAACTCCAACTATGGCTACACCTTC.

The CDR3 region is CASSTYEGGDGRYNEQFF. CDR3 nucleotides: TGTGCCAGCAGCACCTACGAAGGGGGGGACGGCAGATACAATGAGCAGTTCTTC. This chain uses TRBV21-1 with TRBJ2-1; TRBD2 reflects the table's D call only, with no check against the DNA. TRBV21-1 is a pseudogene. This CDR3 is built from 18 residues.

The chain has TRBV7-2 and TRBJ1-1; 8 nucleotides align to TRBD1. In germline, CDR1 is SGHTA, CDR2 FQGNSA. The J segment lost 13 bases and the V segment lost 0 bases, leaving 13 bases of the junction unmatched. The CDR3 consists of 15 residues. For the CDR3, the DNA is TGTGCCAGCAGCTTAGCCTACGACAGGGGTCCGCTTGATTTCTTT. It translates to CASSLAYDRGPLDFF.

The J gene is TRBJ1-5, the V gene TRBV7-9; D perhaps matches TRBD1 (6 bases). CDR1 is SEHNR, CDR2 FQNEAQ, per germline (reference sequence). This CDR3 region has 14 residues. V was shortened by 2 bases and J by 5 bases, with 10 bases between the two germline ends. The CDR3 reads CASSLTQGDQPQHF. The DNA for the CDR3 is TGTGCCAGCAGCTTAACACAGGGAGATCAGCCCCAGCATTTT.

The chain links TRBV29-1 to TRBJ1-1; D might be TRBD1 (6 bases). The length of the CDR3 is 10 residues. The germline V and J ends were trimmed by 6 bases and 7 bases, with 9 bases remaining between them. The germline CDR1 and CDR2 sequences are SQVTM and ANQGSEA. The CDR3 DNA is TGCAGCGTCCAGACAGGTGAAGCTTTCTTT. Encoded protein: CSVQTGEAFF.

The genes are TRBV28 and TRBJ2-1, with TRBD2 identical over 9 bases. The germline V gene has CDR1 MDHEN and CDR2 SYDVKM. Germline trimming cut 3 bases from V and 13 bases from J; bases unmatched to any gene: 7. CDR3 size: 13 residues. The CDR3 loop reads CASSLPTSGPQFF. The CDR3 nucleotides read TGTGCCAGCAGTTTGCCCACTAGCGGGCCCCAGTTCTTC.

The rearrangement links TRBV27 to TRBJ2-3, with 9 bases lining up with TRBD1. Germline V gene sequence: CDR1 MNHEY, CDR2 SMNVEV (reference sequence). V lost 2 bases, J lost 10 bases, and 1 base stayed unmatched. This CDR3 region has 12 residues. DNA for the CDR3: TGTGCCAGCAGTTTAAACAGGGGGCCGCAGTATTTT. It yields the protein CASSLNRGPQYF.

The V gene is TRBV29-1, the J gene TRBJ2-7; D possibly corresponds to TRBD2 (5 bases). V was cut by 2 bases and J by 3 bases, with 8 bases left in between. Germline CDR1 and CDR2: SQVTM and ANQGSEA. The length of the CDR3 is 12 residues. The CDR3, as DNA: TGCAGCGTTGAAATGAGGGACTACGAGCAGTACTTC. Its protein product is CSVEMRDYEQYF.

Points on this clone: An end of the junction does not agree with germline; a read error may underlie this. The V call is TRBV6-1, the J call TRBJ2-5, with TRBD2 matching 8 bases. The CDR3 extends over 11 amino acids. Germline CDR1 and CDR2: MNHNS and SASEGT. The CDR3 region is CASSEWTSLDF. The CDR3 DNA reads TGTGCCAGCAGTGAGTGGACTAGCCTGGACTTC.

The chain joins TRBV28 to TRBJ2-5; tentative D call: TRBD1 (6 bases). Trimming left V 6 bases short and J 5 bases short, with 19 bases between. CDR3 size: 15 residues. Germline-derived CDR1 and CDR2 are MDHEN and SYDVKM. CDR3 residues: CASSPRRGHSETQYF. DNA of the CDR3: TGTGCCAGCAGCCCACGCAGGGGCCACTCCGAGACCCAGTACTTC.

The chain couples TRBV11-2 to TRBJ1-5; D uncertain. The CDR3 sequence is 16 residues long. Germline V gene data show CDR1 as SGHAT and CDR2 as FQNNGV. V shed 1 base and J shed 0 bases, with 10 bases lying between them. The CDR3 loop is CASSLGLSTSNQPQHF. The CDR3 DNA reads TGTGCCAGCAGCTTAGGTCTATCCACTAGCAATCAGCCCCAGCATTTT.

CDR3 residues: CASSPGETNSPLHF. In DNA, the CDR3 is TGCGCCAGCAGTCCGGGAGAAACTAATTCACCCCTCCACTTT. V and J are TRBV5-1 and TRBJ1-6; D gene unclear. V was trimmed by 5 bases and J by 6 bases, leaving 12 bases between them. CDR1 is SGHRS, CDR2 YFSETQ, per germline. The CDR3 contains 14 residues.